A single T cell receptor (beta chain) is shown here with its context. Its antigen is still unknown. Amplified regions were TCR beta CDR3 sequences from RNA transcripts. A set of HTBI primers served as the primers for a first-round RT-PCR of the TCR CDR3. TCRdb ran MiXCR on the multiplex PCR reads and lists one entry per CDR3 protein. The sample yields 300,000 to 450,000 distinct CDR3 sequences, around 18% seen once. The data belong to a study of T cells in Graves' hyperthyroidism and ophthalmopathy. At the level of the study: The authors collected peripheral blood at initial diagnosis, before any treatment.

Study-wide findings and caveats: Most thyroid clonotypes with frequency above 0.001 were detected in blood. The model identified upcoming ophthalmopathy a median approximately 6.4 months ahead of onset. Separating ophthalmopathy from stable hyperthyroidism was achieved by a 13 V-J model.

Germline lookup yields CDR1 MDHEN and CDR2 SYDVKM. The CDR3 consists of 12 residues. Trimming pared 5 bases from V and 3 bases from J, leaving 5 bases between. The chain has TRBV28 and TRBJ1-5; D gene uncertain. The clonotype was recovered from a woman aged 35 to 49 with Graves' ophthalmopathy. Sequencing was done on a sample of blood. The DNA of the CDR3 is TGTGCCAGCAGTCAAGCCAATCAGCCCCAGCATTTT. Protein product: CASSQANQPQHF.